This T cell receptor beta chain was retrieved from a study of T cells after posttransplantation cyclophosphamide (dated by TCRdb to about 2016). About the study as a whole: Using TRB sequencing, the study followed how the T cell repertoire reconstituted after myeloablative bone marrow transplantation in which posttransplantation cyclophosphamide served as GVHD prophylaxis. Antigen receptor sequencing was done on samples from some 34 PTCy-treated patients and from approximately 17 related bone marrow donors of those patients. Blood from every one of the roughly 33 PTCy patients who had 1-year posttransplant specimens underwent TRB sequencing. Up to 3 additional blood samples from 2 to 5.2 years after transplant were also TRB-sequenced in 3 patients, as was pretransplant blood from a handful of patients. Because TRA and TRB clonality correlated tightly in fewer than ten samples, later TCR analyses were limited to TRB. Public TRB sequences were compared against a database of over 3,500 sequences linked to responses to pathogens, tumor antigens, self-antigens and alloantigens. Broad study findings and their caveats: At 1-2 months, donor-recipient similarity was low but rose over the first year, and the later blood repertoires were often dominated by donor CD8+ memory clones. Across roughly 40 patients, recipient CMV seropositivity and CMV reactivation were highly associated with TRB clonality; PTCy diversity was similar to CNI/methotrexate controls. The TRB repertoires of T cells infiltrating skin or GI tract showed only limited overlap with the TRB repertoires of T cells in blood.

Remarks on this clone: What antigen it recognizes has not been identified. No much larger clone exists at a distance of one base, and base qualities are not known.

Trimming at the junction amounts to 4 bases on V and 4 bases on J, and the germline ends lie 5 bases apart. CDR1 and CDR2 (MGHRA, YSYEKL) derive from the germline V gene. Spanning cysteine to phenylalanine, the CDR3 consists of 11 amino acids. Only the CDR3 part of the read is kept: 33 bases, read in frame from the first base. Genomic DNA was the input for TRB sequencing, which was run either with the immunoSEQ assay at survey resolution or with the hsTCRB kit. From the authors' description of their analysis: The immunoSEQ software handled initial read processing, and the LymphoSeq R package was used for repertoire analyses. Clonality was computed as 1 minus normalized Shannon entropy; Gini coefficient was also calculated for each TRB dataset. To infer phenotypes in unsorted samples, TRB sequences from sorted subsets of the recipient or donor were mapped onto the unsorted samples of the same recipient. TCRdb obtained this table from immuneACCESS and retained in-frame rearrangements with V and J assigned. These tables miss some clones; where compared with another copy, unresolved V genes account for less than half of the shortfall, and the remainder is unexplained. V and J calls and clone size are those listed in that table; D and trimming were worked out from the DNA. Across this sample there are around 6,200 clones, with 85% to 95% seen only once. The biggest ten clones account for 4% to 5.5% of the sample.

Interpreted using the paper, the treatment or condition label stands for: high-dose cyclophosphamide on days +3 and +4 as single-agent GVHD prophylaxis. Busulfan and fludarabine conditioning, a related or unrelated marrow graft, and cyclophosphamide on days +3 and +4 were given to PTCy patients. The PTCy-treated patients were drawn from a prospective, multi-institutional clinical trial. Peripheral blood and bone marrow mononuclear cells were isolated by Ficoll-Hypaque density centrifugation and cryopreserved. CD4+ and CD8+ T cells, including naive and memory subsets, were sorted by FACS on a FACSAria II.

This chain joins TRBV4-1 to TRBJ2-7; the D gene is not confidently resolved. The source material was CD8+ T cells sorted from blood, sampled after allogeneic stem cell transplant with posttransplant cyclophosphamide. The source is a male patient in his sixties or seventies who received an allogeneic stem cell transplant from a related donor and was CMV-positive. After a transplant, some T cells may be of graft donor origin. The DNA is TGCGCCAGCAGCCTTCCGTACGAGCAGTACTTC. The translation is CASSLPYEQYF.